The rows below give T cell receptor beta chains drawn from one sample of a study of OX40 agonist ivuxolimab in advanced cancers. Generated by immunoSEQ multiplex PCR, the TCRdb table keeps only in-frame clones and is missing some. The table has some 64,000 clones, 91% seen once; the top ten hold about 4.8%. Sequencing used CD4+ or CD8+ T cells sorted from blood, obtained in a trial of the OX40 agonist ivuxolimab. These TCRs come from an adult with an advanced solid tumor such as melanoma, head and neck, liver or kidney cancer. The CDR3 runs from the conserved cysteine through the conserved F or W. Fields, in order: clone size, J gene, V gene, D gene, CDR3 protein, CDR3 DNA. The D gene is left open where the match is weak. Expanded clones get a size class; other rows say once, few or many, or leave the size out.

NA TRBJ2-3 TRBV7-2 TRBD2 CASSLYPPGGTGSTDTQYF TGTGCCAGCAGCTTATATCCCCCGGGGGGGACGGGCAGCACAGATACGCAGTATTTT
NA TRBJ2-1 TRBV5-6 TRBD2 CASSQFSGISSYNEQFF TGTGCCAGCAGCCAGTTTAGCGGGATTAGCTCCTACAATGAGCAGTTCTTC
NA TRBJ1-1 TRBV28 NA CASSRRAERVEAFF TGTGCCAGCAGCCGTAGGGCCGAGAGGGTGGAAGCTTTCTTT
NA TRBJ1-1 TRBV28 NA CASSPLAENTEAFF TGTGCCAGCAGTCCCTTGGCAGAGAACACTGAAGCTTTCTTT
few TRBJ1-2 TRBV14 NA CASSQGSWYGYTF TGTGCCAGCAGCCAAGGGTCATGGTATGGCTACACCTTC
NA TRBJ2-7 TRBV5-1 NA CASSPITAYEQYF TGCGCCAGCAGCCCAATTACAGCCTACGAGCAGTACTTC
NA TRBJ2-3 TRBV7-7 NA CASSQGTTDTQYF TGTGCTAGCAGCCAGGGGACTACCGATACGCAGTATTTT
NA TRBJ2-2 TRBV30 TRBD2 CATTPSGRITGELFF TGTGCTACTACCCCTAGCGGGAGGATCACCGGGGAGCTGTTTTTT
NA TRBJ1-2 TRBV6-6 TRBD1 CASSYGTGGYGYTF TGTGCCAGCAGTTACGGGACAGGGGGCTATGGCTACACCTTC
NA TRBJ1-2 TRBV28 NA CASDGQNYGYTF TGTGCCAGCGATGGACAGAACTATGGCTACACCTTC
NA TRBJ2-7 TRBV6-1 NA CASSTGASYEQYF TGTGCCAGCAGTACCGGGGCCTCCTACGAGCAGTACTTC